This entry describes one TCR beta chain. The data derive from a study of OX40 agonist ivuxolimab in advanced cancers. This table comes from immunoSEQ multiplex PCR, and its TCRdb copy is limited to in-frame clones, with some not included. This sample carries around 9,800 clones, roughly four fifths of them seen once, and the ten largest clones take 33%. V trimming: 1 base; J trimming: 4 bases; junction bases outside the gene matches: 10. Germline V gene data show CDR1 as SGHAT and CDR2 as FQNNGV. The CDR3 extends over 18 amino acids. V gene TRBV11-2 combines with J gene TRBJ2-2; 9 nucleotides match TRBD2. This receptor was identified in an adult with an advanced solid tumor such as melanoma, head and neck, liver or kidney cancer. The material sequenced was CD4+ or CD8+ T cells sorted from blood, taken in a trial of the OX40 agonist ivuxolimab. CDR3 sequence (DNA): TGTGCCAGCAGCTTAGGAGTCATAGCGGGAGCCCCCACCGGGGAGCTGTTTTTT. Translating it yields CASSLGVIAGAPTGELFF.